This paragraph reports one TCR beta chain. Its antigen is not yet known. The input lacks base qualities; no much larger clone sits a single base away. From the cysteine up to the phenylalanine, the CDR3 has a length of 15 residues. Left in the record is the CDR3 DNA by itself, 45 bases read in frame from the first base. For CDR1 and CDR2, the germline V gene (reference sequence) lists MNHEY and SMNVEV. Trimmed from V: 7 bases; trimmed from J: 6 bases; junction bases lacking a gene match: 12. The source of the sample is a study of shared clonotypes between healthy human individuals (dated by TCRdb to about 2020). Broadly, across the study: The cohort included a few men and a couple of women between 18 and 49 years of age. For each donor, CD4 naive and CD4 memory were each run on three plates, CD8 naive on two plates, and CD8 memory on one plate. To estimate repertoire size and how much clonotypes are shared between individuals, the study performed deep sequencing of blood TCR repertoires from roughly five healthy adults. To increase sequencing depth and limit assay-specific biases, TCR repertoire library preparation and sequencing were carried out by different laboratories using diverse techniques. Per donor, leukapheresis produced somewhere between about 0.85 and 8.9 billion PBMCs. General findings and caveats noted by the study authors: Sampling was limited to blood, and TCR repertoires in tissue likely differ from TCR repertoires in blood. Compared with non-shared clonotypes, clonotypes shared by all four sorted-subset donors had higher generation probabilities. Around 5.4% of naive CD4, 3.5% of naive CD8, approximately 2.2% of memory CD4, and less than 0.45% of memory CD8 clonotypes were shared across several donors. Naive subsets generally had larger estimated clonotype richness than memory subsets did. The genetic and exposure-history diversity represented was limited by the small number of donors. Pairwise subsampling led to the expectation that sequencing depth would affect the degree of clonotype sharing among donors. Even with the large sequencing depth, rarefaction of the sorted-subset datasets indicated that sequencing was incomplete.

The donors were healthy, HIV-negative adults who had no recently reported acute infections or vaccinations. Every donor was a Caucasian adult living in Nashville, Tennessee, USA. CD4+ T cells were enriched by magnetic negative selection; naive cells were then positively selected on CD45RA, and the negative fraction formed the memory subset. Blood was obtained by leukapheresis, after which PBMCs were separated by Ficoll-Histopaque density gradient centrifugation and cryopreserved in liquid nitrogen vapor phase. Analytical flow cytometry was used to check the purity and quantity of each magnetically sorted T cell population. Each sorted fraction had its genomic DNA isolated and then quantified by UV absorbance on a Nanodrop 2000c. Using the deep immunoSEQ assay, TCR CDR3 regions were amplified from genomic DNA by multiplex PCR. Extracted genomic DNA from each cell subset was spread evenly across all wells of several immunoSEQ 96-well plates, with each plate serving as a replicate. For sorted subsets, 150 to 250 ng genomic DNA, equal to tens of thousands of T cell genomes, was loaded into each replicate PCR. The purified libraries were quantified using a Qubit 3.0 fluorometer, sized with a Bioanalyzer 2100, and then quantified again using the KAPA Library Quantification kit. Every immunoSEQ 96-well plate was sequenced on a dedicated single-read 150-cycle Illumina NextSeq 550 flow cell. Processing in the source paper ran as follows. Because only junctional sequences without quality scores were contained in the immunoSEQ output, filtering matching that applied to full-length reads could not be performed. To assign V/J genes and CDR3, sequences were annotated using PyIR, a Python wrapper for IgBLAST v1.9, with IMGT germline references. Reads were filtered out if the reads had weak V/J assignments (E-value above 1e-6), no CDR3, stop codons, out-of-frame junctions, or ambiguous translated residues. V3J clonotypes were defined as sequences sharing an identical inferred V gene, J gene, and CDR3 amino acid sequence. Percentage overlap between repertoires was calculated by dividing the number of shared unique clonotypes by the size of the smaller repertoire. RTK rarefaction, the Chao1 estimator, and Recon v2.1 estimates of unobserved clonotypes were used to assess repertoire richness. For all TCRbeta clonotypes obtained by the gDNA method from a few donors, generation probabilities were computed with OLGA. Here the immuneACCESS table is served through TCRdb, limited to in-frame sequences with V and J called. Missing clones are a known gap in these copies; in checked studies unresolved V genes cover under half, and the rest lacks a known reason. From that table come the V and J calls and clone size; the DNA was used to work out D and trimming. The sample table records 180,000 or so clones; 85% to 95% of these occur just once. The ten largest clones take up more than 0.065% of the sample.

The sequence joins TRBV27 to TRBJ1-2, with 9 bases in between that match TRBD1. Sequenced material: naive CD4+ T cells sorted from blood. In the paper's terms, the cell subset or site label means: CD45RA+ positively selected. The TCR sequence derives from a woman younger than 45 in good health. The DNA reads TGTGCCAGCATATCCCGTCCGGACAGGGGTGATGGCTACACCTTC. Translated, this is CASISRPDRGDGYTF.